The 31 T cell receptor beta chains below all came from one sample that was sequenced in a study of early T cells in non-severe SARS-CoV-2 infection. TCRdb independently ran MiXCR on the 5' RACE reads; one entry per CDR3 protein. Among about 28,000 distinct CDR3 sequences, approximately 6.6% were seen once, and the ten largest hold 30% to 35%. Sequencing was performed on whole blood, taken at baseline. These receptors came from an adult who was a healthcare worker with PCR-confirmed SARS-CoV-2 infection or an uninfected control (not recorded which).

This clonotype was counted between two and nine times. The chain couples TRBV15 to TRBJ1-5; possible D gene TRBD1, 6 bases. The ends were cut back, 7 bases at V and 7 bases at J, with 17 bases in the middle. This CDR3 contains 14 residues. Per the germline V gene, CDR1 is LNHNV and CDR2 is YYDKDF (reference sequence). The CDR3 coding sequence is TGTGCCACCACATACGGACAGCAGAACCAGCCCCAGCATTTT. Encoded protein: CATTYGQQNQPQHF.

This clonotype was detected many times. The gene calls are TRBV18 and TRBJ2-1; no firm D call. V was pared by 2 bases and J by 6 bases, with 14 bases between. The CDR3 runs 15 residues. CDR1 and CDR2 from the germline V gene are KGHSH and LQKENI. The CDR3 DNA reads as TGTGCCAGCTCACCAGCCGGATTGAATTTCAATGAGCAGTTCTTC. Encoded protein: CASSPAGLNFNEQFF.

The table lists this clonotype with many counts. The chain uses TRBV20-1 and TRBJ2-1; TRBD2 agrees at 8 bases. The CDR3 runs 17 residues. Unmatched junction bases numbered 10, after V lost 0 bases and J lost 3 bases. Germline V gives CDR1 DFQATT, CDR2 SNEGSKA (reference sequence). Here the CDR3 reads CSARDPSGSYVYNEQFF. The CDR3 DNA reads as TGCAGTGCTAGAGATCCTAGCGGGTCCTACGTCTACAATGAGCAGTTCTTC.

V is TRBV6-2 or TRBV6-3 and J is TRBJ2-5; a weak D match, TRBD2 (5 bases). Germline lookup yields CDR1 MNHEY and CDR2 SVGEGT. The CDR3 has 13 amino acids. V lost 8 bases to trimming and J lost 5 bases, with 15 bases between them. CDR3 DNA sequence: TGTGCCAGCGACCCCGGAGGAAGTGAGACCCAGTACTTC. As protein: CASDPGGSETQYF.

This CDR3 is CASSYPPAGSGYGYTF. For the CDR3, the DNA is TGTGCCAGCAGTTACCCCCCGGCGGGTTCGGGGTATGGCTACACCTTC. The genes are TRBV6-2 or TRBV6-3 and TRBJ1-2; no definite D call. The germline CDR1 and CDR2 sequences are MNHEY and SVGEGT. With 2 bases removed from V and 5 bases from J, the gap between germline ends came to 18 bases. CDR3 size: 16 residues.

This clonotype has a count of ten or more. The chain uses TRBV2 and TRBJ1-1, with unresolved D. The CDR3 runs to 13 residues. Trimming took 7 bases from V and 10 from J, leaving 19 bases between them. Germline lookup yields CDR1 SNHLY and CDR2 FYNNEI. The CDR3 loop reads CASTPVADGGAFF. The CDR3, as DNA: TGTGCCAGCACCCCTGTGGCAGATGGTGGAGCTTTCTTT.

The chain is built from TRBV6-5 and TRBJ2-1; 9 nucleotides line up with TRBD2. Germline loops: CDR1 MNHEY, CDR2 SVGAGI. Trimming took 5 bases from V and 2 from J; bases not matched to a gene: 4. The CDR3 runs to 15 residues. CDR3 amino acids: CASSRRGRAYNEQFF. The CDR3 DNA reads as TGTGCCAGCAGTAGACGCGGGAGGGCCTACAATGAGCAGTTCTTC.

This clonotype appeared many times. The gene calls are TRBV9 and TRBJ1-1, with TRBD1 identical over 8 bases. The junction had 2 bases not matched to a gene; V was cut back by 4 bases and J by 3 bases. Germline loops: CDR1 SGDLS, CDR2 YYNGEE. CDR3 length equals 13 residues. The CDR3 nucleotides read TGTGCCAGCAGCAAACAGGGGGACACTGAAGCTTTCTTT. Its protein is CASSKQGDTEAFF. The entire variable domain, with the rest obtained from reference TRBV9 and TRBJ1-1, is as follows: DSGVTQTPKHLITATGQRVTLRCSPRSGDLSVYWYQQSLDQGLQFLIQYYNGEERAKGNILERFSAQQFPDLHSELNLSSLELGDSALYFCASSKQGDTEAFFGQGTRLTVV.

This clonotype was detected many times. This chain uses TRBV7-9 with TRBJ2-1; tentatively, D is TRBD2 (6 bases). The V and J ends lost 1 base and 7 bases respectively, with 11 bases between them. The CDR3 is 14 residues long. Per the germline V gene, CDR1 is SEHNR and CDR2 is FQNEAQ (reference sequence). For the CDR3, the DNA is TGTGCCAGCAGCTTAGAGGCGGGGTGGAATGAGCAGTTCTTC. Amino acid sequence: CASSLEAGWNEQFF.

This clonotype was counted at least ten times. The CDR3 nucleotides are TGTGCCAGCAGCTTATTTTCCGGACAACTGAACACTGAAGCTTTCTTT. Translating it yields CASSLFSGQLNTEAFF. This sequence joins TRBV7-2 and TRBJ1-1; TRBD1 is a possible D gene (5 bases). V was clipped by 2 bases and J by 0 bases, with 13 bases between them. The CDR3 length is 16 residues. CDR1 is SGHTA and CDR2 is FQGNSA in the germline V gene. The full variable domain, completed using reference TRBV7-2 and TRBJ1-1, is GAGVSQSPSNKVTEKGKDVELRCDPISGHTALYWYRQSLGQGLEFLIYFQGNSAPDKSGLPSDRFSAERTGGSVSTLTIQRTQQEDSAVYLCASSLFSGQLNTEAFFGQGTRLTVV.

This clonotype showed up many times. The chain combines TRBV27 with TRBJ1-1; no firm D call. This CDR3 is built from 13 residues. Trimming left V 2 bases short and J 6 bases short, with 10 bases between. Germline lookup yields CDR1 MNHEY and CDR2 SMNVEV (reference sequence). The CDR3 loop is CASSLRGQSEAFF. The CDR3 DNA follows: TGTGCCAGCAGTTTACGAGGGCAGTCTGAAGCTTTCTTT.

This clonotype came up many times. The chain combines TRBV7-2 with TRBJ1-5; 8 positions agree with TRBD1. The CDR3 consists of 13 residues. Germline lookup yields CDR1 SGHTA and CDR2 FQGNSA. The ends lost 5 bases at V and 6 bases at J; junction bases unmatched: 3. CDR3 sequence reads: CASSQQGGQPQHF. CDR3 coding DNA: TGTGCCAGCAGCCAACAGGGGGGTCAGCCCCAGCATTTT. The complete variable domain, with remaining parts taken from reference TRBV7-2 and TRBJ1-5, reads GAGVSQSPSNKVTEKGKDVELRCDPISGHTALYWYRQSLGQGLEFLIYFQGNSAPDKSGLPSDRFSAERTGGSVSTLTIQRTQQEDSAVYLCASSQQGGQPQHFGDGTRLSIL.

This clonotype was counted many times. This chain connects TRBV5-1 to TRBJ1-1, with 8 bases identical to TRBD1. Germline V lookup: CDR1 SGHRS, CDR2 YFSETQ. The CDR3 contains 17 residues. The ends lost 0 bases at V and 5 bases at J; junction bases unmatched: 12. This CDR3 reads CASSLGDRNLQGTEAFF. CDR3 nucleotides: TGCGCCAGCAGCTTGGGGGACAGGAACCTGCAAGGGACTGAAGCTTTCTTT.

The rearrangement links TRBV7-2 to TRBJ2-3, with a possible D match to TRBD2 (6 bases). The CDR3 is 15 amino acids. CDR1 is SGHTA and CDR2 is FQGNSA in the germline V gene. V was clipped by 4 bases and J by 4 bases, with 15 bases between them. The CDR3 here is CASSSPWGGADTQYF. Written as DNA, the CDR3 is TGTGCCAGCAGCTCCCCCTGGGGCGGGGCAGATACGCAGTATTTT.

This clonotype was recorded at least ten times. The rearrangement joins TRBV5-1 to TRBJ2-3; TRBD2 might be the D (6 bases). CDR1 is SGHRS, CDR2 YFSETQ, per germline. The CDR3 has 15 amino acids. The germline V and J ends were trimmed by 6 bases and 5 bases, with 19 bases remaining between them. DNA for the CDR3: TGCGCCAGCACCACCAGCGGAGGGAAAGGAGATACGCAGTATTTT. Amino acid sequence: CASTTSGGKGDTQYF.

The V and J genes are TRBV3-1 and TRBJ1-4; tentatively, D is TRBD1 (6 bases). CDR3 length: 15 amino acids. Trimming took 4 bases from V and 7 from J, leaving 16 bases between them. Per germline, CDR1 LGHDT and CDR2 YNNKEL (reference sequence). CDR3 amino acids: CASSPNRELVEKLFF. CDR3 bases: TGTGCCAGCAGCCCCAACAGGGAACTGGTTGAAAAACTGTTTTTT.

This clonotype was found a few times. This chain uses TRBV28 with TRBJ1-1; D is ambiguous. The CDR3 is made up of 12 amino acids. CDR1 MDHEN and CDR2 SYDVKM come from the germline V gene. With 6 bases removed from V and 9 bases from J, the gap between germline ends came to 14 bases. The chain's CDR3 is CASRLTGSQAFF. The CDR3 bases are TGTGCCAGCAGGCTAACCGGGTCTCAAGCTTTCTTT.

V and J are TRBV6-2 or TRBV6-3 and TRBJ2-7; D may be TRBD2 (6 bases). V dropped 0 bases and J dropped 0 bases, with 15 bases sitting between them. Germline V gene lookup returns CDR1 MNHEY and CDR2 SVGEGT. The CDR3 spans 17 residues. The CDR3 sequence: CASSYSSRGTPSYEQYF. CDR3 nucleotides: TGTGCCAGCAGTTACTCGAGTCGGGGGACCCCCTCCTACGAGCAGTACTTC.

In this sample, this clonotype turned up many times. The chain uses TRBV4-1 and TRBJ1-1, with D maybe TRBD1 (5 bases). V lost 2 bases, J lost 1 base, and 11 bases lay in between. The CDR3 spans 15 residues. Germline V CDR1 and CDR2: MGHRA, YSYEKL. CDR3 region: CASSQKGTGNTEAFF. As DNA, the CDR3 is TGCGCCAGCAGCCAAAAGGGGACTGGGAACACTGAAGCTTTCTTT.

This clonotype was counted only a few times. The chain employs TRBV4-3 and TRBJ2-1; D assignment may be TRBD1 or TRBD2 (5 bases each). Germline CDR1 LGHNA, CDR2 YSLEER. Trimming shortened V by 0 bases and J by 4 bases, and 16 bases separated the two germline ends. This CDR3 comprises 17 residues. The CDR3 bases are TGCGCCAGCAGCCAAGATGTAGGTGGGGGAAGGTACAATGAGCAGTTCTTC. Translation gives CASSQDVGGGRYNEQFF.

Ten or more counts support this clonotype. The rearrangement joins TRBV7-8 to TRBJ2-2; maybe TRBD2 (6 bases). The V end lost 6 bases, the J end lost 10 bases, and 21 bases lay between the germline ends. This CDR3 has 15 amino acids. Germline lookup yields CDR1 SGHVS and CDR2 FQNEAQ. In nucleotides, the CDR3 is TGTGCCAGCAGACCCCCATTCGGGTCGGGAGTGGAGCTGTTTTTT. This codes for CASRPPFGSGVELFF.

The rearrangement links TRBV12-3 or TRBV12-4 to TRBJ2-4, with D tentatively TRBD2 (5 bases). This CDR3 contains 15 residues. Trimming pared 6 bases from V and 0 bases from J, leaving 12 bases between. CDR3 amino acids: CASSQSEGAKNIQYF. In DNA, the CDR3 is TGTGCCAGCAGCCAGTCCGAGGGAGCCAAAAACATTCAGTACTTC.

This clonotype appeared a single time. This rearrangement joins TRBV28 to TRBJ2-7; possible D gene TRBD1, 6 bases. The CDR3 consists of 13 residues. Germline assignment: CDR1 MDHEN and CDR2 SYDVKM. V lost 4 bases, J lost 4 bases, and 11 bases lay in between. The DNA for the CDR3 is TGTGCCAGCAGTTCACAGGGACGTTACGAGCAGTACTTC. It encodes CASSSQGRYEQYF.

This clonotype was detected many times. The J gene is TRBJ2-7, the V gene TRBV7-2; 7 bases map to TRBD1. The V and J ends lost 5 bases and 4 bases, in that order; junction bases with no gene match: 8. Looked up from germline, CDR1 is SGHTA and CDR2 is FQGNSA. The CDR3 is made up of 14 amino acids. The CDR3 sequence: CASSPTGLIYEQYF. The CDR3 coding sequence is TGTGCCAGCAGCCCGACAGGGCTCATATACGAGCAGTACTTC.

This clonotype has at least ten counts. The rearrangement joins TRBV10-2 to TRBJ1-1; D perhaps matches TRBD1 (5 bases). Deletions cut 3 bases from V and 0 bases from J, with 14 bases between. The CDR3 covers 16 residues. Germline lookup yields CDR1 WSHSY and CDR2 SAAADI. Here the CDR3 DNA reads TGCGCCAGCAGTGATAATAGGGGATTGCTGAACACTGAAGCTTTCTTT. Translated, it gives CASSDNRGLLNTEAFF.

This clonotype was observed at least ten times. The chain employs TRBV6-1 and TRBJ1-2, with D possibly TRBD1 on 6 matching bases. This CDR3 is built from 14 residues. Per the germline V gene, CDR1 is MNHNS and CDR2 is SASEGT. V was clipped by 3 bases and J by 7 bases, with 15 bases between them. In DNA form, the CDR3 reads TGTGCCAGCAGTGAGGGGGGCAGGGCCAGTGGCTACACCTTC. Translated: CASSEGGRASGYTF.

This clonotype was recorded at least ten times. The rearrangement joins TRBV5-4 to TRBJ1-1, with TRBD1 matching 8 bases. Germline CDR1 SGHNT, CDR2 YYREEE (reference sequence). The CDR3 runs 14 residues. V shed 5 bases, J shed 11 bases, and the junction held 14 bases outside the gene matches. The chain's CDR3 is CASSRQGPSEGAFF. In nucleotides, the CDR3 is TGTGCCAGCAGTCGACAGGGGCCCTCTGAGGGTGCTTTCTTT.

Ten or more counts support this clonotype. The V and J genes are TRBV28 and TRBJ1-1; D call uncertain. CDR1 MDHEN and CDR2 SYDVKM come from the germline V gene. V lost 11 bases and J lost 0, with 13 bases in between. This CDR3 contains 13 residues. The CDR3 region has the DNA TGTGCCTCCACGGCGATGATGAACACTGAAGCTTTCTTT. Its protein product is CASTAMMNTEAFF.

CDR3 nucleotides: TGCGCCAGCAACCAGGGCCCCAGTGAGGCTGAAGCTTTCTTT. Translating it yields CASNQGPSEAEAFF. V and J are TRBV5-1 and TRBJ1-1, with D perhaps TRBD1 (5 bases). The CDR3 runs 14 residues. Trimming took off 6 bases at V and 6 bases at J, with 18 bases between the two ends. Germline lookup yields CDR1 SGHRS and CDR2 YFSETQ.

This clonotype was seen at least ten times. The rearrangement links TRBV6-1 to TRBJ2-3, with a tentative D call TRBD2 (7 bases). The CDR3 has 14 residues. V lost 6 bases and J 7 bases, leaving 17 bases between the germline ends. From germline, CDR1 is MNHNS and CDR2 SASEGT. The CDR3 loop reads CASRMGGAEYTQYF. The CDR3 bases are TGTGCCAGCAGAATGGGGGGGGCGGAGTATACGCAGTATTTT.

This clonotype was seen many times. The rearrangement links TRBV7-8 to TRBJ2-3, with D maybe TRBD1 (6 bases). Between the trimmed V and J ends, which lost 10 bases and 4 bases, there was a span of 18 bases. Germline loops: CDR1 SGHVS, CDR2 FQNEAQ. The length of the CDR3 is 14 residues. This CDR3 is CATTRFEGADTQYF. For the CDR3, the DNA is TGTGCCACCACCCGTTTTGAGGGGGCAGATACGCAGTATTTT.